One and the same sample provided the 2 T cell receptor beta chains below, sequenced in a study of T cell responses to AZD1222 COVID-19 vaccine. Sequencing was performed with immunoSEQ multiplex PCR; in TCRdb, only in-frame clones are kept and a portion is missing. The sample consists of 130,000 to 150,000 clones, over 75% of them appearing once. The input for sequencing was peripheral blood, taken 28 days after the second dose of the MenACWY control vaccine. All receptors derive from an adult who received the MenACWY meningococcal vaccine as a control.

This sequence joins TRBV7-8 and TRBJ2-6; tentative D call: TRBD1 (6 bases). CDR3 length: 15 amino acids. Between the trimmed V and J ends, which lost 8 bases and 4 bases, there was a span of 15 bases. The germline V gene encodes CDR1 SGHVS and CDR2 FQNEAQ. This CDR3 reads CASGRGAAGANVLTF. CDR3 DNA: TGTGCCAGCGGCAGGGGCGCTGCGGGGGCCAACGTCCTGACTTTC.

V is TRBV5-1 and J is TRBJ2-1; D might be TRBD1 or TRBD2, each matching 5 bases. The CDR3 runs to 13 residues. Germline V gene lookup returns CDR1 SGHRS and CDR2 YFSETQ. The V and J ends lost 4 bases and 6 bases respectively, with 11 bases between them. CDR3 sequence: CASSGGKPNEQFF. The CDR3 DNA is TGCGCCAGCAGCGGGGGAAAGCCCAATGAGCAGTTCTTC.